This TCR beta chain was recovered during a study of blood T cells in healthy people across ages. A second PCR of roughly 7 to 11 cycles used a sample-barcoded 5' primer and a J-beta primer mix. Each cDNA molecule was tagged by a template-switch adaptor that had 12 random nucleotides. TCRdb reprocessed the 5' RACE reads via MiXCR and lists one record per CDR3 protein. Of 790,000 or so distinct CDR3 sequences listed, roughly 56% are singletons. This CDR3 region has 12 residues. CDR1 MNHEY and CDR2 SMNVEV come from the germline V gene (reference sequence). This receptor was taken from a man aged 35-49 years in good health. The gene calls are TRBV27 and TRBJ2-7; D is uncertain. Judging by the DNA end, TRBJ2-5 fits better; the J call may be wrong. The sample was blood. The CDR3 is CASSLDKETQYF. In DNA form, the CDR3 reads TGTGCCAGCAGTTTAGACAAAGAGACCCAGTACTTC.